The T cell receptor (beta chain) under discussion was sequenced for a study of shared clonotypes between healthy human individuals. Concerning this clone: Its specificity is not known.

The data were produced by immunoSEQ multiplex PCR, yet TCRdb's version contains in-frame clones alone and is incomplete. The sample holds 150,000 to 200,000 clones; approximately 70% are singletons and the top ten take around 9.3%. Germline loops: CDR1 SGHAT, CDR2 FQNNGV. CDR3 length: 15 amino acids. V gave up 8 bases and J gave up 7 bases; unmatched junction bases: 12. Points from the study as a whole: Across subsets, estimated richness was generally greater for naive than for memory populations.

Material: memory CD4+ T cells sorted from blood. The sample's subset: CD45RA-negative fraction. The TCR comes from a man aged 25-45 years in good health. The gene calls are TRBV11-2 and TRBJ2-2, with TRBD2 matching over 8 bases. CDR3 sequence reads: CASGARSGEGGELFF. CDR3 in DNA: TGTGCCAGCGGGGCACGTAGCGGGGAGGGCGGGGAGCTGTTTTTT.